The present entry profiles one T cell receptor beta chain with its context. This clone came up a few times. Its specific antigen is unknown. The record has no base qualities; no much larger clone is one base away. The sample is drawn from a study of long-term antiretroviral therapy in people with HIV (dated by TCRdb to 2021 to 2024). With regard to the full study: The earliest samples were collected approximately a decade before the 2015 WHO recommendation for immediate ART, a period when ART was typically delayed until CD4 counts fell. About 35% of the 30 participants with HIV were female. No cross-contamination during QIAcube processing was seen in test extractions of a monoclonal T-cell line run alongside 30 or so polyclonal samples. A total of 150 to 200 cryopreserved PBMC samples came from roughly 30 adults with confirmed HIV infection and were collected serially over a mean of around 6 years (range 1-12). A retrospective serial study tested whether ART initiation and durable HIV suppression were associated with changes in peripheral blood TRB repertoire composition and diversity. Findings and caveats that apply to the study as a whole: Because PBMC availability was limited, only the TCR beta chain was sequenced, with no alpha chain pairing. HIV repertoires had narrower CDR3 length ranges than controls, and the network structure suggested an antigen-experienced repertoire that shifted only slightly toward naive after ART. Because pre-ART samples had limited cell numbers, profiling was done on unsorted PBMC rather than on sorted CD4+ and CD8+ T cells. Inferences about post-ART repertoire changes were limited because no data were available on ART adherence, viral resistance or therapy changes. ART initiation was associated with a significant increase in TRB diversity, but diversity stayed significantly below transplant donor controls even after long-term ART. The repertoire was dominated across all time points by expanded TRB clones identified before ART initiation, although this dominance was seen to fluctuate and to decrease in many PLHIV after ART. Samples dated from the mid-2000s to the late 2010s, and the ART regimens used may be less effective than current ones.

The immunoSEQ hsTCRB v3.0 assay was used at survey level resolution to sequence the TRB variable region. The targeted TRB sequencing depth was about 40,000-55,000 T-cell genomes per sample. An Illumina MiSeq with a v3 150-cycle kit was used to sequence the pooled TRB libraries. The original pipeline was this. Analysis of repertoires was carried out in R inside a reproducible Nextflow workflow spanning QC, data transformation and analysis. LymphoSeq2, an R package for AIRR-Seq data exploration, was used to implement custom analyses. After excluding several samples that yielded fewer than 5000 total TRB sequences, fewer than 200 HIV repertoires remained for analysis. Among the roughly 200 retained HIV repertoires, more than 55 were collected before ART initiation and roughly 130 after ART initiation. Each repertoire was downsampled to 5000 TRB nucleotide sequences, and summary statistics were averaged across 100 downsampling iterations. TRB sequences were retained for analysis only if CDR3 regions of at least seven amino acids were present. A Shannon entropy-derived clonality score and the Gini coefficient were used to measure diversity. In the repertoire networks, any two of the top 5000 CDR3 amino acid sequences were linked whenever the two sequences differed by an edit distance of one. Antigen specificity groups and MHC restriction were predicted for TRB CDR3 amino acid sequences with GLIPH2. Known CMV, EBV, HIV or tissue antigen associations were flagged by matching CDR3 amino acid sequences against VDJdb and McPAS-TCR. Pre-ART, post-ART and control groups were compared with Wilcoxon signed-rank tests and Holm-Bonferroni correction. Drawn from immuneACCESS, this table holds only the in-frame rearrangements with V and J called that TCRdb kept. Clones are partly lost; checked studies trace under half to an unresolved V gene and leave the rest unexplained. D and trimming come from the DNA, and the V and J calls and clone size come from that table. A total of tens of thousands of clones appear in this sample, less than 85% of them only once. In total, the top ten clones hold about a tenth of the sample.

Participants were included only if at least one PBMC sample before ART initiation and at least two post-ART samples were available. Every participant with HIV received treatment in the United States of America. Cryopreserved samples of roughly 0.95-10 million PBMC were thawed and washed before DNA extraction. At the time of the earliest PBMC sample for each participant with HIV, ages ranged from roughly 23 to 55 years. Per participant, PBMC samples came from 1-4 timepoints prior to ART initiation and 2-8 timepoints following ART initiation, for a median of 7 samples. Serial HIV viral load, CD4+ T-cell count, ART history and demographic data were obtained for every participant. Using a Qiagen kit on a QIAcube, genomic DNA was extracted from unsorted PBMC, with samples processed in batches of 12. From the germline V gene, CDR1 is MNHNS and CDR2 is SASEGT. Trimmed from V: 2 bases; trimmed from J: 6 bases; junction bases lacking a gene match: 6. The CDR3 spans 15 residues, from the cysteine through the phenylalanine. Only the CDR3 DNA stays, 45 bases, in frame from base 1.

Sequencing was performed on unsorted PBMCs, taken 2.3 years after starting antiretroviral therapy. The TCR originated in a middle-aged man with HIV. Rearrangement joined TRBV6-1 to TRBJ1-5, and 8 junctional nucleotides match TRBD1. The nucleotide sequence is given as TGTGCCAGCAGTGAATCATGGACAGGGTTTCAGCCCCAGCATTTT. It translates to CASSESWTGFQPQHF.